This passage covers 17 T cell receptor beta chains from one sample sequenced in a study of blood T cells in healthy people across ages. Using a J-beta primer mix together with a sample-barcoded 5' primer, a second PCR was run for roughly 7 to 11 cycles. TCRdb re-derived calls from the 5' RACE reads in MiXCR, one entry per CDR3 protein. The sample holds about 830,000 distinct CDR3 sequences, under 80% seen once. The sequencing sample was made of blood. Receptors were obtained from a man under 40 in good health.

This chain joins TRBV12-3 or TRBV12-4 and TRBJ1-5; D not resolved. The CDR3 loop spans 12 amino acids. V lost 9 bases, J lost 7 bases, and 13 bases lay in between. CDR3 amino acids: CASSDARQPQHF. The CDR3 DNA follows: TGTGCCAGTAGCGACGCGAGGCAGCCCCAGCATTTT.

J is TRBJ2-1 and V is TRBV6-2 or TRBV6-3, with 9 bases lining up with TRBD2. V shed 4 bases, J shed 3 bases, and the junction held 7 bases outside the gene matches. Germline V gene sequence: CDR1 MNHEY, CDR2 SVGEGT. This CDR3 has 16 residues. The CDR3: CASSSPAGGLYNEQFF. CDR3 DNA: TGTGCCAGCAGTTCTCCGGCGGGGGGGCTCTACAATGAGCAGTTCTTC.

The rearrangement joins TRBV6-5 to TRBJ1-2; tentative D call: TRBD1 (5 bases). The V end was cut by 5 bases, the J end by 6 bases, with 16 bases between. The CDR3 is made up of 14 amino acids. CDR1 and CDR2 (germline): MNHEY, SVGAGI. CDR3 in amino acids: CASSAQGSAHGYTF. As DNA, the CDR3 is TGTGCCAGCAGTGCCCAGGGTAGCGCCCATGGCTACACCTTC.

The chain recombines TRBV2 with TRBJ2-5, with TRBD2 matching over 10 bases. Germline V lookup: CDR1 SNHLY, CDR2 FYNNEI. This CDR3 contains 15 residues. V dropped 6 bases and J dropped 7; count of bases not matched to a gene: 11. CDR3 amino acids: CASRDLAGADRTQYF. In DNA, the CDR3 is TGTGCCAGCAGGGACCTAGCGGGGGCCGACAGGACCCAGTACTTC. The entire variable domain, with the rest obtained from reference TRBV2 and TRBJ2-5, is as follows: EPEVTQTPSHQVTQMGQEVILRCVPISNHLYFYWYRQILGQKVEFLVSFYNNEISEKSEIFDDQFSVERPDGSNFTLKIRSTKLEDSAMYFCASRDLAGADRTQYFGPGTRLLVL.

This sequence joins TRBV9 and TRBJ2-7; 8 bases agree with TRBD2. The germline gives CDR1 SGDLS, CDR2 YYNGEE. The CDR3 contains 15 residues. V shed 3 bases and J 1 base; nucleotides not matched to a gene: 6. The CDR3 region has the DNA TGTGCCAGCAGCGGCCCGGGACTAGAGTCCTACGAGCAGTACTTC. This sequence encodes CASSGPGLESYEQYF.

The chain couples TRBV5-1 to TRBJ2-6; TRBD1 matches at 8 bases. The germline V gene encodes CDR1 SGHRS and CDR2 YFSETQ. The ends lost 4 bases at V and 0 bases at J; junction bases unmatched: 6. This CDR3 is 17 amino acids long. CDR3 sequence (DNA): TGCGCCAGCAGCCAATTGACAGGGGACTCTGGGGCCAACGTCCTGACTTTC. As protein: CASSQLTGDSGANVLTF.

This clonotype was observed a single time. The chain uses TRBV5-5 and TRBJ1-4, with D possibly TRBD1 on 5 matching bases. V was pared by 4 bases and J by 0 bases, with 10 bases between. The CDR3 is made up of 15 amino acids. Looked up from germline, CDR1 is SGHKS and CDR2 is YYEKEE (reference sequence). CDR3 nucleotides: TGTGCCAGCAGCCGACAGATTACAACTAATGAAAAACTGTTTTTT. This gives the protein CASSRQITTNEKLFF.

In DNA, the CDR3 is TGTGCCTGGGGTCGCCAGGGGTTAGCTAATGAAAAACTGTTTTTT. Its translation is CAWGRQGLANEKLFF. V gene TRBV30 combines with J gene TRBJ1-4; a weak D match, TRBD1 (6 bases). Germline lookup yields CDR1 GTSNPN and CDR2 SVGIG (reference sequence). V was shortened by 5 bases and J by 3 bases, with 16 bases between the two germline ends. The CDR3 covers 15 residues.

V is TRBV6-1 and J is TRBJ2-1, with 8 nucleotides matching TRBD1. Germline CDR1 and CDR2: MNHNS and SASEGT. CDR3 length equals 12 residues. The ends lost 5 bases at V and 9 bases at J; junction bases unmatched: 3. CDR3 sequence (DNA): TGTGCCAGCAGTACCACAGGGGGTGAGCAGTTCTTC. Protein: CASSTTGGEQFF.

The chain employs TRBV9 and TRBJ2-1; 7 positions match TRBD1. There are 14 residues in the CDR3. Germline CDR1 SGDLS, CDR2 YYNGEE. Germline trimming cut 7 bases from V and 5 bases from J; bases unmatched to any gene: 9. This CDR3 is CASDFTGANNEQFF. CDR3 in DNA: TGTGCCAGCGACTTCACAGGGGCCAACAATGAGCAGTTCTTC.

The genes are TRBV4-3 and TRBJ1-5; D uncertain. V was pared by 0 bases and J by 7 bases, with 25 bases between. Germline values: CDR1 LGHNA, CDR2 YSLEER. There are 19 residues in the CDR3. Written as DNA, the CDR3 is TGCGCCAGCAGCCAAGACTCGGGGTTTGCGGGTTATACAATACAGCCCCAGCATTTT. Protein sequence: CASSQDSGFAGYTIQPQHF.

The rearrangement uses TRBV12-3 or TRBV12-4 and TRBJ1-2; D unresolved. The ends were cut back, 5 bases at V and 4 bases at J, with 8 bases in the middle. This CDR3 is built from 12 residues. CDR3 DNA: TGTGCCAGCAGTGAGCGGGTCTATGGCTACACCTTC. The encoded protein is CASSERVYGYTF.

The chain is built from TRBV12-3 or TRBV12-4 and TRBJ2-7; D unclear. Trimming cost V 1 base and J 5 bases, with 15 bases left between them. The CDR3 spans 15 residues. CDR3 sequence reads: CASSLVQYSSHEQYF. CDR3 bases: TGTGCCAGCAGTTTAGTCCAGTACTCGTCCCACGAGCAGTACTTC.

The chain combines TRBV6-5 with TRBJ2-7; TRBD1 matches 10 bases. J lost 2 bases, V lost 2 bases, and 3 bases had no gene match. This CDR3 comprises 15 residues. Per germline, CDR1 MNHEY and CDR2 SVGAGI. The chain's CDR3 is CASSYGGTGAYEQYF. In DNA, the CDR3 is TGTGCCAGCAGTTACGGAGGGACAGGGGCCTACGAGCAGTACTTC.

Points on this clonotype: A read error may produce the germline difference seen at one junction end. The chain uses TRBV4-2 and TRBJ1-2; 7 nucleotides line up with TRBD1. Germline V gene data show CDR1 as LGHNA and CDR2 as YNFKEQ. CDR3 length: 14 residues. The CDR3 nucleotides read TGTGCCCGCAGCGAACCTCTGCAGGGGGTTGGCTACACCTTC. Protein sequence: CARSEPLQGVGYTF.

This clonotype was counted at least ten times. The chain has TRBV4-1 and TRBJ2-3; 9 positions match TRBD2. This CDR3 is built from 16 residues. V was clipped by 1 base and J by 7 bases; unmatched bases: 9. The V gene's germline CDR1 is MGHRA and CDR2 YSYEKL. The CDR3 coding sequence is TGCGCCAGCAGCCAAGGGGGGACTAGCATCTGGAATACGCAGTATTTT. Translation: CASSQGGTSIWNTQYF.

This clonotype turned up a few times. The chain recombines TRBV29-1 with TRBJ2-1; TRBD1 matches 11 bases. The CDR3 covers 13 residues. J lost 5 bases, V lost 7 bases, and 4 bases had no gene match. Germline values: CDR1 SQVTM, CDR2 ANQGSEA. CDR3 in amino acids: CSGRTGGNNEQFF. DNA for the CDR3: TGCAGCGGGCGGACAGGGGGCAACAATGAGCAGTTCTTC.